The clone carrying this TCR beta chain was seen a handful of times. This entry is derived from a study of blood T cell repertoires in COVID-19. About the study: Samples representing acute and convalescent COVID-19 were sourced from the United States, Italy and Spain.

Study members were between about 18 and 100 years old and lived in some 26 US regions. In the original analysis: Amplification of reference gene primers provided the estimated nucleated cell counts. Sequenced by immunoSEQ multiplex PCR; TCRdb stores in-frame clones only, minus some. Clone size and V and J calls were adopted from that table, with D and trimming inferred from the DNA. The sample includes more than 250,000 clones, 70% to 90% of them seen just once. This sequence originates from a woman in her twenties or thirties who had recovered from COVID-19. The sequenced material came from PBMCs or T cells enriched from blood (not recorded which).

CDR3 coding DNA: TGTGCCAGCAGCGTAGCGGGGGGGCGCAATGAGCAGTTCTTC. This gives the protein CASSVAGGRNEQFF. V is TRBV9 and J is TRBJ2-1, with TRBD2 matching 8 bases. The CDR3 contains 14 residues. In germline, CDR1 is SGDLS, CDR2 YYNGEE. Trimming removed 0 bases from V and 6 bases from J; junction bases left unmatched: 2.